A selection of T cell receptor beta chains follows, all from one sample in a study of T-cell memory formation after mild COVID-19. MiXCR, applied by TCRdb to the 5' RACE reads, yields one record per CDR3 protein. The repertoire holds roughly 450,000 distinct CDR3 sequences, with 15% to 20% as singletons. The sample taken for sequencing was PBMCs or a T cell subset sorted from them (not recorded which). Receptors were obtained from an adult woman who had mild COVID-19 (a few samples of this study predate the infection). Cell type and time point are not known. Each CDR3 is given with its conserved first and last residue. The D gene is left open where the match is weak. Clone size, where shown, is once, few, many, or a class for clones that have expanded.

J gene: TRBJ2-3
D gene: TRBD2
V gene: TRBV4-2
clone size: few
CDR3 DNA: TGTGCCAGCCGGGGACTAGCGGGAGGGTCAACAGATACGCAGTATTTT
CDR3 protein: CASRGLAGGSTDTQYF

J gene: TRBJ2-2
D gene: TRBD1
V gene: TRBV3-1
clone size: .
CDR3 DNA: TGTGCCAGCAGCCAAGTCCGGACAGGGGGTAACACCGGGGAGCTGTTTTTT
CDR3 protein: CASSQVRTGGNTGELFF

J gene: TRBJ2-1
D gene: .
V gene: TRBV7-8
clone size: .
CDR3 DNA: TGTGCCAGCAGCCCCCACTACAGGGAAAATGAGCAGTTCTTC
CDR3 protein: CASSPHYRENEQFF

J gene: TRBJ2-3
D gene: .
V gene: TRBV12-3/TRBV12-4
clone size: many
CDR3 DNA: TGTGCCAGCACCCCGGGGCGCTGGGATACGCAGTATTTT
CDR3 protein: CASTPGRWDTQYF

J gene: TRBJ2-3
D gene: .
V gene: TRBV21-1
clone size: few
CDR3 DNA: TGTGCCAGCAACAAAGACACTAAGTTCACAGATACGCAGTATTTT
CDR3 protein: CASNKDTKFTDTQYF

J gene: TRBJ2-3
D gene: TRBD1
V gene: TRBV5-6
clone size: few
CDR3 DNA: TGTGCCAGCAGTCTGGACAGGGTCGATACGCAGTATTTT
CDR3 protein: CASSLDRVDTQYF

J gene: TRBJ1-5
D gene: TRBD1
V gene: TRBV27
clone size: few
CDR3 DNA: TGTGCCAGCAGTCGCGACAGGGCGGGCAATCAGCCCCAGCATTTT
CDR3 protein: CASSRDRAGNQPQHF

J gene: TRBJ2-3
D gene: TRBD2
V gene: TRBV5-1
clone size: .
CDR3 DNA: TGCGCCAGTGGGACTAGCGGTTCCACAGATACGCAGTATTTT
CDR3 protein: CASGTSGSTDTQYF

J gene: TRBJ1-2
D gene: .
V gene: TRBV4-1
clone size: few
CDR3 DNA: TGCGCCAGCAGCCAAGATGAAGGGGCCACAACCCCTCACTATGGCTACACCTTC
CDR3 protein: CASSQDEGATTPHYGYTF

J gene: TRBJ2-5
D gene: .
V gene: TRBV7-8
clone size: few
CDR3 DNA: TGTGCCAGCATCCATCCTCTTGTCAGGGGAAGAGTGGGGGAGACCCAGTACTTC
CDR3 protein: CASIHPLVRGRVGETQYF

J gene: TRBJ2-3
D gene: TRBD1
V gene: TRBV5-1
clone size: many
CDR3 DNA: TGCGCCAGCAGCTTGGGGACAGGGTCTGGAGATACGCAGTATTTT
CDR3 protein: CASSLGTGSGDTQYF

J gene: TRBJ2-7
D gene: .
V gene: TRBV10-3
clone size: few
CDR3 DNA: TGTGCCATCACTTACGAGCAGTACTTC
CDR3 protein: CAITYEQYF

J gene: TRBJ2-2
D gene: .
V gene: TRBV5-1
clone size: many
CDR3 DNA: TGCGCCAGCAGCCCCGGGGGACGCTACAACACCGGGGAGCTGTTTTTT
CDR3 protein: CASSPGGRYNTGELFF

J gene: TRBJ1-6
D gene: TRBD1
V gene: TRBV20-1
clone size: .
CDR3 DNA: TGCAGTGCTATGGGACAGGACGGCTCCTATAATTCACCCCTCCACTTT
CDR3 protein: CSAMGQDGSYNSPLHF

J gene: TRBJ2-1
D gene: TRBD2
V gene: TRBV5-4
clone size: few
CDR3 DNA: TGTGCCAGCAGCTTGGAACTAGCGGGAGCCAATGAGCAGTTCTTC
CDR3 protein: CASSLELAGANEQFF

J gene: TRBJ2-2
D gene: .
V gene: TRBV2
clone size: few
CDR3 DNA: TGTGCCAGCACCGACAGTTACGGGGAGCTGTTTTTT
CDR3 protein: CASTDSYGELFF

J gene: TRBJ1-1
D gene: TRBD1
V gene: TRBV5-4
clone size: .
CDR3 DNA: TGTGCCAGCAGCTTGTGGGGACAGGGGGCCACTGAAGCTTTCTTT
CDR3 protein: CASSLWGQGATEAFF

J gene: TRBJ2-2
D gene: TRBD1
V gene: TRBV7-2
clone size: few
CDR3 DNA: TGTGCCAGCCGCCAGACAGGGGCGGGGACCGGGGAGCTGTTTTTT
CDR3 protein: CASRQTGAGTGELFF

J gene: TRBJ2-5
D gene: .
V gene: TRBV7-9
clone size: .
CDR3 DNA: TGTGCCAGCAGCGGGGGCGATCACTACCAAGAGACCCAGTACTTC
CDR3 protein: CASSGGDHYQETQYF

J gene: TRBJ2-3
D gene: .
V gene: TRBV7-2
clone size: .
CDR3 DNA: TGTGCCAGCAGCACTACAGCAGATACGCAGTATTTT
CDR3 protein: CASSTTADTQYF

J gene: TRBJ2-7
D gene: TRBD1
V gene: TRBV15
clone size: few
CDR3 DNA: TGTGCCACCAGCAGAGGGGGGACAGTGGGGTTCTCCTACGAGCAGTACTTC
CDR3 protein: CATSRGGTVGFSYEQYF

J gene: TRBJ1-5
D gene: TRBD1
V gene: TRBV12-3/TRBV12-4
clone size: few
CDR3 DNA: TGTGCCAGCAGTCAGGCCACAGGGGGTAATCAGCCCCAGCATTTT
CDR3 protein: CASSQATGGNQPQHF

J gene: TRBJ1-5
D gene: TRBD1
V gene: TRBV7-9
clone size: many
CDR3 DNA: TGTGCCAGCAGCCCGGGACAGGGGGGAAATCAGCCCCAGCATTTT
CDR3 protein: CASSPGQGGNQPQHF

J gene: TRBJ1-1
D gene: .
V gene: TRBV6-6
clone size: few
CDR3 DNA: TGTGCCAGCAGTTACTCGAATTTTGGGGGCAAGGACACTGAAGCTTTCTTT
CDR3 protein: CASSYSNFGGKDTEAFF

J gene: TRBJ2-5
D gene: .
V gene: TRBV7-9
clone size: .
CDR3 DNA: TGTGCCAGCAGGGGACCGTTCCAAGAGACCCAGTACTTC
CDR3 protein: CASRGPFQETQYF

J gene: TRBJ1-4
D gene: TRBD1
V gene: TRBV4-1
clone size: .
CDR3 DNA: TGCGCCAGCCGACAGGGCTTTAATGAAAAACTGTTTTTT
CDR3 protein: CASRQGFNEKLFF

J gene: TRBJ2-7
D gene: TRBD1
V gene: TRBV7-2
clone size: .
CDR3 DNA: TGTGCCAGCAGCCAGAGGTACAGGGGTCTCGAGCAGTACTTC
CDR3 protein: CASSQRYRGLEQYF

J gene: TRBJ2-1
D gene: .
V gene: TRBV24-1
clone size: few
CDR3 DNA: .
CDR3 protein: CATSDFRGLAEASSYNEQFF

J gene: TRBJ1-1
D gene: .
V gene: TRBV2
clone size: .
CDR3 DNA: TGTGCCAGCAGTGAAGAATCGGGCACTGAAGCTTTCTTT
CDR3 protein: CASSEESGTEAFF

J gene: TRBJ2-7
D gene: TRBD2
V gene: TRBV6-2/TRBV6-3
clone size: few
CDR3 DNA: TGTGCCAGCAGCCACCCCGGGACTAGCGGGACCTACGAGCAGTACTTC
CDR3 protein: CASSHPGTSGTYEQYF

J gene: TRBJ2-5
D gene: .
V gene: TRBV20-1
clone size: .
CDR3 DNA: TGCAGTGCCCACAGGGAAGATACCCAGTACTTC
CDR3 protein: CSAHREDTQYF

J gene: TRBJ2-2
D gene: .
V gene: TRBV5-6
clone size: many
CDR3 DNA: TGTGCCAGCAGCTTGTCCACATCGGACACCGGGGAGCTGTTTTTT
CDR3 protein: CASSLSTSDTGELFF

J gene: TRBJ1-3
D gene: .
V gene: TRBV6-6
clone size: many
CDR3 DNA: TGTGCCAGCAGTTACTCTGCAGGGAGTGGAAACACCATATATTTT
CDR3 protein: CASSYSAGSGNTIYF

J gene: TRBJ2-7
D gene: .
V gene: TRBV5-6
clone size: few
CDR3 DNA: TGTGCCAGCAGCTTTCCAGGGAGCTCCTACGAGCAGTACTTC
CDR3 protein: CASSFPGSSYEQYF

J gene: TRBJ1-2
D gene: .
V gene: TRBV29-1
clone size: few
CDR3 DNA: TGCAGCGTTGAAGATGGAATTTCTGGCTACACCTTC
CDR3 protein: CSVEDGISGYTF

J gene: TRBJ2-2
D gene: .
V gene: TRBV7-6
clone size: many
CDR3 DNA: TGTGCCAGCAGCTCTTTCCCGGCCGGGGAGCTGTTTTTT
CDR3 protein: CASSSFPAGELFF

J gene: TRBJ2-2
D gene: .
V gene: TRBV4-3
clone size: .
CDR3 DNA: TGCGCCAGCAGCCAAGGAGTGCGCCGGTCGTCAGGACTACTCACCGGGGAGCTGTTTTTT
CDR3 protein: CASSQGVRRSSGLLTGELFF

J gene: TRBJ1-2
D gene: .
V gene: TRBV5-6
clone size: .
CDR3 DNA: TGTGCCAGCAGCTCCCCGGGGTCCGTTCTCTATGGCTACACCTTC
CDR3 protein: CASSSPGSVLYGYTF

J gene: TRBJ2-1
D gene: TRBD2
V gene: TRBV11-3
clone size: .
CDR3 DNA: TGTGCCAGCAGCGCAAATGCGGGACTAGCGGGGGGAAATGAGCAGTTCTTC
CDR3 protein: CASSANAGLAGGNEQFF

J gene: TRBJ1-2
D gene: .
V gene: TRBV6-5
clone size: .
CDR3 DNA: TGTGCCAGTACTCGGGGGGCGAATTATGGCTACACCTTC
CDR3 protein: CASTRGANYGYTF

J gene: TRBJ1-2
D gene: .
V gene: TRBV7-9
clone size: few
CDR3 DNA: TGTGCCAGCAGCTCGCCGGGACTAAACTATGGCTACACCTTC
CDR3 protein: CASSSPGLNYGYTF

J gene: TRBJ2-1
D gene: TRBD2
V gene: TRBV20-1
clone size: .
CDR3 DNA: TGCAGTGCTAGAGGTGGGACTAGCGGTACCTGGGGTGAGCAGTTCTTC
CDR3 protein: CSARGGTSGTWGEQFF

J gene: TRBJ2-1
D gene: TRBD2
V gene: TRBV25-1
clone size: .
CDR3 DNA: TGTGCCAGCAGTGAATCCACGACTAGCGGAAACAATGAGCAGTTCTTC
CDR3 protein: CASSESTTSGNNEQFF

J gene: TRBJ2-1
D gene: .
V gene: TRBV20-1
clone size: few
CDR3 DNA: TGCAGTGCAGATATTGCGGGGACCCCCGAAATGGAGCAGTTCTTC
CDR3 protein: CSADIAGTPEMEQFF

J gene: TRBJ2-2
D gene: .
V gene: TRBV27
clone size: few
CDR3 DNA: TGTGCCAGCAGTATCTCGGGAGCCGGGGAGCTGTTTTTT
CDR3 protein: CASSISGAGELFF

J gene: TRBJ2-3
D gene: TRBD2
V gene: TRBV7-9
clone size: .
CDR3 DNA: TGTGCCTCCTCGGCGGCTAGCGGGAGGGCCGGGGATACGCAGTATTTT
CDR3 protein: CASSAASGRAGDTQYF

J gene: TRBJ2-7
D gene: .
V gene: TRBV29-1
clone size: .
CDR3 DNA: TGCAGCGCCCTCGGGAGCGGCGGGCAGTACTTC
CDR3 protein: CSALGSGGQYF

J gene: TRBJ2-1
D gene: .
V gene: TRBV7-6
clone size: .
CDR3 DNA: TGTGCCAGCAGCTTAGAAGTGGTGAGTGAGCAGTTCTTC
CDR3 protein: CASSLEVVSEQFF

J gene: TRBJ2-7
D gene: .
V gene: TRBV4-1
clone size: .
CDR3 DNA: TGCGCCAGCAGCCAAGGGAACCAACTATACGAGCAGTACTTC
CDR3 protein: CASSQGNQLYEQYF

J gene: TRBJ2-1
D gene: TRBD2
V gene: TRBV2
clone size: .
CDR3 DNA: TGTGCCAGCATCTCCGGGACTAGCTCCTACAATGAGCAGTTCTTC
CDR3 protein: CASISGTSSYNEQFF

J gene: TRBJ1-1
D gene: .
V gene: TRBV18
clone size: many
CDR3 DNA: TGTGCCAGCAGCCCAGGGAACACTGAAGCTTTCTTT
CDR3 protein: CASSPGNTEAFF

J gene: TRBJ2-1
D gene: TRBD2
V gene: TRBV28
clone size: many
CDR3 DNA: TGTGCCAGCAGTTCGGGACTAGCGGGGAACAATGAGCAGTTCTTC
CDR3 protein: CASSSGLAGNNEQFF

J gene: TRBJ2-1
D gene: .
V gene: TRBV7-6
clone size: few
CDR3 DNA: TGTGCCAGCAGCTTAGGCGGGTCAGAGCAGTTCTTC
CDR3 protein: CASSLGGSEQFF

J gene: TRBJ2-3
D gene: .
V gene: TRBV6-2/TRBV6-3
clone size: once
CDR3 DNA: TGTGCCAGCGGGTCCCAGGTCACAGATACGCAGTATTTT
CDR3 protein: CASGSQVTDTQYF

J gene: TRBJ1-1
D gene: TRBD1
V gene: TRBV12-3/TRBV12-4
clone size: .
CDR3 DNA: TGTGCCAGCAGTGGGCCTCTGACAGGGGACACTGAAGCTTTCTTT
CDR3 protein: CASSGPLTGDTEAFF